Following are 2 T cell receptor beta chains from one sample sequenced in a study of CD8 T cells in Susac syndrome. The RNA input was about 0.5 to 1 ug, and it was reverse transcribed with random hexamers. One entry per CDR3 protein, called by TCRdb with MiXCR from the immunoSEQ multiplex PCR reads. This table holds tens of thousands of distinct CDR3 sequences, 93% found once. The sequencing sample was made of CD8+ T cells from PBMCs. Every receptor here comes from a human donor with multiple sclerosis.

The chain joins TRBV5-4 to TRBJ2-1; D remains unclear. Germline V gives CDR1 SGHNT, CDR2 YYREEE (reference sequence). There are 12 residues in the CDR3. Trimming stripped 4 bases from V and 3 bases from J, with 5 bases between. CDR3 amino acids: CASSIDYNEQFF. CDR3 nucleotide sequence: TGTGCCAGCAGCATCGACTACAATGAGCAGTTCTTC.

The CDR3 sequence is CASSLSSYGYTF. The CDR3 coding sequence is TGTGCCAGCAGCTTAAGCAGCTATGGCTACACCTTC. V usage is TRBV13 and J usage is TRBJ1-2; D unclear. V lost 2 bases, J lost 4 bases, and 5 bases lay in between. CDR1 and CDR2 (germline): PRHDT, FYEKMQ (reference sequence). The CDR3 has 12 amino acids.